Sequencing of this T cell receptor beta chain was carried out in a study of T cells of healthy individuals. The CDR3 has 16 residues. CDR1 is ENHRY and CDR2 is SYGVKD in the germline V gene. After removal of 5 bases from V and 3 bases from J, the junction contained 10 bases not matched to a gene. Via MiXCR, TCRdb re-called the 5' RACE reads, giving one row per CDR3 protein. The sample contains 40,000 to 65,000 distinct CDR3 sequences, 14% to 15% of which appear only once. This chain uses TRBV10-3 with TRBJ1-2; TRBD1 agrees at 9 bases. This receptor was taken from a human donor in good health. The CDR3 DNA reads TGTGCCATCAGTCTATATATTAGACAGGGGGACTATGGCTACACCTTC. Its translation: CAISLYIRQGDYGYTF.